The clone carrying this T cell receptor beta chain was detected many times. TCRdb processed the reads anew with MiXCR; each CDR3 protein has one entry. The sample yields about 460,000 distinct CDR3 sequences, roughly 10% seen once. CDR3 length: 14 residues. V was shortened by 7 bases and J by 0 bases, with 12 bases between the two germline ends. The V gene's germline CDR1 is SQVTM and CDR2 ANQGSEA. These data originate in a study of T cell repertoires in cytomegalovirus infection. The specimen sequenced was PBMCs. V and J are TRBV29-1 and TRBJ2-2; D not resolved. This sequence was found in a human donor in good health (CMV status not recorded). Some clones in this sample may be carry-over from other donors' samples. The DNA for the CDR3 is TGCAGCGGGGCTTCGTGGACGAACACCGGGGAGCTGTTTTTT. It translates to CSGASWTNTGELFF.